The 2 T cell receptor beta chains presented below share a single source sample, sequenced in a study of cytomegalovirus exposure and HLA in healthy donors. Vbeta (60) and Jbeta (13) primers were used in the PCR. Method: immunoSEQ multiplex PCR; TCRdb's copy keeps in-frame clones and lacks some. Among about 190,000 clones listed, 75% to 90% were seen once. The sample was PBMCs. These receptors were taken from a boy aged 5 to 17 in good health and CMV-seronegative.

The V and J genes are TRBV5-4 and TRBJ1-2; 10 nucleotides match TRBD1. The CDR3 covers 17 residues. Unmatched junction bases numbered 12, after V lost 0 bases and J lost 7 bases. The germline CDR1 and CDR2 sequences are SGHNT and YYREEE (reference sequence). The CDR3 DNA reads as TGTGCCAGCAGCTTGGTTATTAAGGGGGACAGGGGTTGTGGCTACACCTTC. Encoded protein: CASSLVIKGDRGCGYTF.

The chain links TRBV29-1 to TRBJ2-1; perhaps TRBD1 as D (6 bases). CDR3 length: 12 amino acids. Germline CDR1 reads SQVTM; CDR2 reads ANQGSEA. Trimming pared 5 bases from V and 8 bases from J, leaving 13 bases between. CDR3 in amino acids: CSVYTGTDEQFF. The DNA of the CDR3 is TGCAGCGTTTATACAGGGACCGATGAGCAGTTCTTC.